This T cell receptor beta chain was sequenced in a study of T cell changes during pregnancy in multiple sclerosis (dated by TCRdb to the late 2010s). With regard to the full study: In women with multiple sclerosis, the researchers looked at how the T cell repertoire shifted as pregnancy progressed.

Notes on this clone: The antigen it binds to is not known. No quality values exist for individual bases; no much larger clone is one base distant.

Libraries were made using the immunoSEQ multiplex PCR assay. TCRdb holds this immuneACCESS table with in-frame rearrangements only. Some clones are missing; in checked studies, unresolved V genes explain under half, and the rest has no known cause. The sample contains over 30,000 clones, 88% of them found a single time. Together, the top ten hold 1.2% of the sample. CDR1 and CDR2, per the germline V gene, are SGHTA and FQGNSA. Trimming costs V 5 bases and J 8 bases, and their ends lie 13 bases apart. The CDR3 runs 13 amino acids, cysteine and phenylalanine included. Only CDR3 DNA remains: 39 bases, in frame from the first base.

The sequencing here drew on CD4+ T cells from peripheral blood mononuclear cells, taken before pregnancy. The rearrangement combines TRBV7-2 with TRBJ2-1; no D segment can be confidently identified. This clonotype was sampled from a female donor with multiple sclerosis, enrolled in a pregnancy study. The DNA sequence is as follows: TGTGCCAGCAGCCCCTACCTTTCCGATGAGCAGTTCTTC. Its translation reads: CASSPYLSDEQFF.